Below are 13 T cell receptor beta chains sequenced from a single sample in a study of shared clonotypes between healthy human individuals. Sequenced by immunoSEQ multiplex PCR; TCRdb stores in-frame clones only, minus some. The profile shows approximately 100,000 clones, roughly two thirds of them singletons. The specimen was memory CD8+ T cells sorted from blood. This sample's subset: CD45RO+ cells pooled with CCR7-negative TemRA cells. These receptors all come from a woman aged 25-40 years in good health.

V and J are TRBV7-9 and TRBJ2-7; no clear D gene. There are 12 residues in the CDR3. Germline CDR1 is SEHNR and CDR2 is FQNEAQ (reference sequence). Trimming cost V 7 bases and J 4 bases, with 11 bases left between them. Here the CDR3 reads CASTSGFYEQYF. CDR3 nucleotide sequence: TGTGCCAGCACTTCCGGGTTTTACGAGCAGTACTTC. The variable domain in full, completed from reference TRBV7-9 and TRBJ2-7, reads DTGVSQNPRHKITKRGQNVTFRCDPISEHNRLYWYRQTLGQGPEFLTYFQNEAQLEKSRLLSDRFSAERPKGSFSTLEIQRTEQGDSAMYLCASTSGFYEQYFGPGTRLTVT.

The genes are TRBV2 and TRBJ2-7, with TRBD2 matching over 9 bases. The CDR3 has 15 amino acids. Per germline, CDR1 SNHLY and CDR2 FYNNEI. The J segment lost 3 bases and the V segment lost 6 bases, leaving 9 bases of the junction unmatched. This CDR3 is CASRYILAGIYEQYF. The CDR3, as DNA: TGTGCCAGCAGGTATATACTAGCGGGTATCTACGAGCAGTACTTC.

J is TRBJ2-4 and V is TRBV7-2, with no clear D. The germline V and J ends were trimmed by 5 bases and 0 bases, with 11 bases remaining between them. This CDR3 spans 15 amino acids. Germline V gene data show CDR1 as SGHTA and CDR2 as FQGNSA. This chain's CDR3 is CASSLPGLAKNIQYF. As DNA, the CDR3 is TGTGCCAGCAGCCTACCTGGTCTAGCCAAAAACATTCAGTACTTC.

This clone occurred many times. This sequence joins TRBV4-2 and TRBJ2-7; 8 bases are shared with TRBD2. The CDR3 totals 15 residues. The germline gives CDR1 LGHNA, CDR2 YNFKEQ. V dropped 1 base and J dropped 3; count of bases not matched to a gene: 5. CDR3: CASSQGLANNYEQYF. CDR3 DNA: TGTGCCAGCAGCCAAGGACTAGCGAATAACTACGAGCAGTACTTC.

This chain links TRBV14 with TRBJ2-7; D is perhaps TRBD1 (6 bases). The ends were cut back, 6 bases at V and 6 bases at J, with 15 bases in the middle. There are 13 residues in the CDR3. Germline assignment: CDR1 SGHDN and CDR2 FVKESK. The CDR3 nucleotides are TGTGCCAGCAGGCGCTCCCAGGGGACCGAGCAGTACTTC. It yields the protein CASRRSQGTEQYF.

The sample holds many counts of this clone. This chain connects TRBV2 to TRBJ2-1; 9 bases align to TRBD2. The length of the CDR3 is 16 residues. J lost 3 bases, V lost 3 bases, and 6 bases had no gene match. Germline CDR1 SNHLY, CDR2 FYNNEI. CDR3 coding DNA: TGTGCCAGCAGTGATTGGCGGGAGGGCCTCTACAATGAGCAGTTCTTC. This encodes CASSDWREGLYNEQFF.

This chain uses TRBV9 with TRBJ2-3, with D possibly matching TRBD2 (5 bases). The CDR3 sequence is 16 residues long. V was clipped by 2 bases and J by 3 bases, with 16 bases between them. CDR1 is SGDLS, CDR2 YYNGEE, per germline. Written as DNA, the CDR3 is TGTGCCAGCAGCGTTCTCGGGGTGCCGTGGACAGATACGCAGTATTTT. The encoded protein is CASSVLGVPWTDTQYF.

This clone was picked up a small number of times. The chain uses TRBV7-2 and TRBJ2-3; 7 nucleotides line up with TRBD2. Germline CDR1 SGHTA, CDR2 FQGNSA. The CDR3 spans 16 residues. Losses at the gene ends were 5 bases for V and 1 base for J; bases not matched to a gene: 9. CDR3 residues: CASSQRTSLGTDTQYF. The CDR3 DNA reads as TGTGCCAGCAGCCAACGGACTAGTTTGGGCACAGATACGCAGTATTTT.

About this clone: Other DNA variants within this sample encode the same CDR3. This sequence joins TRBV20-1 and TRBJ2-1, with D hard to call. The V gene's germline CDR1 is DFQATT and CDR2 SNEGSKA (reference sequence). Trimming removed 6 bases at V and 1 base at J, with 4 bases between. The CDR3 has 11 amino acids. The CDR3 spells CSAPSYNEQFF. CDR3 nucleotide sequence: TGCAGTGCGCCATCCTACAATGAGCAGTTCTTC.

The J gene is TRBJ2-5, the V gene TRBV11-3; TRBD1 aligns across 10 bases. This CDR3 has 15 residues. The ends lost 3 bases at V and 5 bases at J; junction bases unmatched: 6. The germline gives CDR1 SGHNT, CDR2 YENEEA. The CDR3 coding sequence is TGTGCCAGCAGCTTGATGACAGGGGGCTCGGAGACCCAGTACTTC. Its protein is CASSLMTGGSETQYF.

The V gene is TRBV6-6, the J gene TRBJ2-7; D tentatively reads TRBD1 or TRBD2 (6 bases each). Trimming pared 0 bases from V and 4 bases from J, leaving 16 bases between. Germline CDR1 reads MNHNY; CDR2 reads SVGAGI (reference sequence). This CDR3 comprises 16 residues. The CDR3 region is CASSYSGGSPMYEQYF. The CDR3 DNA reads as TGTGCCAGCAGTTACTCGGGGGGCAGCCCAATGTACGAGCAGTACTTC.

This clone was picked up a small number of times. Possible read error: a much larger clone is one base away. The sample contains more than one DNA sequence encoding this CDR3. This chain uses TRBV7-9 with TRBJ2-1; D is unclear. The CDR3 has 12 amino acids. Trimming pared 0 bases from V and 6 bases from J, leaving 3 bases between. Germline V CDR1 and CDR2: SEHNR, FQNEAQ (reference sequence). CDR3 amino acids: CASSLAVNEQFF. The CDR3, as DNA: TGTGCCAGCAGCTTAGCGGTCAATGAGCAGTTCTTC.

In its sample, this clone was seen once. The V gene is TRBV14, the J gene TRBJ2-5; 13 bases agree with TRBD2. CDR3 length: 16 residues. Germline CDR1 is SGHDN and CDR2 is FVKESK. Germline trimming cut 4 bases from V and 2 bases from J; bases unmatched to any gene: 4. The CDR3 DNA is TGTGCCAGCAGCCGCTGGGGACTAGCGGGACAAGAGACCCAGTACTTC. This gives the protein CASSRWGLAGQETQYF.